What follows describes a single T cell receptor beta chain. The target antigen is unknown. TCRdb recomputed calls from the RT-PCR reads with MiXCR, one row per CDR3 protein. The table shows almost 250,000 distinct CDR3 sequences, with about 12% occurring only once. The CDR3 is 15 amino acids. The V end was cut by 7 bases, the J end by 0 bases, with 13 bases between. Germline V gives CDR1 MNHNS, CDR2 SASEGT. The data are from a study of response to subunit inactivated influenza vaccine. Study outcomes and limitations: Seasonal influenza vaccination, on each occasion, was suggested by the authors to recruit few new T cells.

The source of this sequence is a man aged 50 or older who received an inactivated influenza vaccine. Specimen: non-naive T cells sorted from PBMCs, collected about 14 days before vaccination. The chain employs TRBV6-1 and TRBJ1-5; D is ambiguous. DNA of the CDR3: TGTGCCAGCACCAAAGGGCAGAGTAGCAATCAGCCCCAGCATTTT. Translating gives CASTKGQSSNQPQHF.